This TCR beta chain was recorded in a study of OX40 agonist ivuxolimab in advanced cancers. CDR3 size: 13 residues. Germline V gene data show CDR1 as MNHNY and CDR2 as SVGAGI (reference sequence). V lost 6 bases and J lost 4, with 13 bases in between. Repertoires were generated with immunoSEQ multiplex PCR, while TCRdb's copy carries only in-frame clones and drops some. The data contain 55,000 to 95,000 clones, roughly 88% of them seen just once; the ten biggest clones take up roughly 3%. This receptor was obtained from an adult with an advanced solid tumor such as melanoma, head and neck, liver or kidney cancer. The sample consisted of CD4+ or CD8+ T cells sorted from blood, taken in a trial of the OX40 agonist ivuxolimab. The V and J genes are TRBV6-6 and TRBJ2-7; D gene unclear. CDR3 sequence reads: CASSQIPKYEQYF. CDR3 DNA: TGTGCCAGCAGCCAAATCCCAAAATACGAGCAGTACTTC.